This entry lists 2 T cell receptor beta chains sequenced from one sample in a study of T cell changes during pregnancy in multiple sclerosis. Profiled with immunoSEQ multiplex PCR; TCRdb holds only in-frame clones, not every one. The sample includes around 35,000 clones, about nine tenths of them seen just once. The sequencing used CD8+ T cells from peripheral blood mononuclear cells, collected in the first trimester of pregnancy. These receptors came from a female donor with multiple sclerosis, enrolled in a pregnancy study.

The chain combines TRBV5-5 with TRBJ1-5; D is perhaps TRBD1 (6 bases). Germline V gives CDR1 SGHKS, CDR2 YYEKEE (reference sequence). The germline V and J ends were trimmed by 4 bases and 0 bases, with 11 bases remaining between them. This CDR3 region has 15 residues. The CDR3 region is CASSENRDSNQPQHF. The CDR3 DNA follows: TGTGCCAGCAGCGAAAACAGGGATAGCAATCAGCCCCAGCATTTT. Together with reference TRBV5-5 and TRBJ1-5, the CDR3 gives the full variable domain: DAGVTQSPTHLIKTRGQQVTLRCSPISGHKSVSWYQQVLGQGPQFIFQYYEKEERGRGNFPDRFSARQFPNYSSELNVNALLLGDSALYLCASSENRDSNQPQHFGDGTRLSIL.

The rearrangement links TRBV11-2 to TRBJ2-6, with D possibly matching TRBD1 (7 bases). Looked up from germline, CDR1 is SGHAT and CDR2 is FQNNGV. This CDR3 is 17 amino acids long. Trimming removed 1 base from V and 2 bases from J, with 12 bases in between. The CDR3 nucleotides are TGTGCCAGCAGCTTAGGACTCAGGGGGGCTGGGGCCAACGTCCTGACTTTC. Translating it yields CASSLGLRGAGANVLTF.